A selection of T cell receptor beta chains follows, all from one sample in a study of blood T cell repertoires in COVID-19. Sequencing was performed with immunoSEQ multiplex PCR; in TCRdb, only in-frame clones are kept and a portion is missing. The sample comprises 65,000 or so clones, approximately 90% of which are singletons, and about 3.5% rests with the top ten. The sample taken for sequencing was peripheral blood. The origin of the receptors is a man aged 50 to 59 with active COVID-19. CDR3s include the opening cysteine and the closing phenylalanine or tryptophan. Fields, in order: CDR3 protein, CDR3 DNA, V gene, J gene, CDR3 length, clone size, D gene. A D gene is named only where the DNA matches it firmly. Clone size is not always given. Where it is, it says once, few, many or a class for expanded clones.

CDR3 protein: CASSRLAGGRYEQFF; CDR3 DNA: TGCGCCAGCAGCCGACTAGCGGGGGGGCGATATGAGCAGTTCTTC; V gene: TRBV4-1; J gene: TRBJ2-1; CDR3 length: 15; clone size: -; D gene: TRBD2
CDR3 protein: CASSPGPGELFF; CDR3 DNA: TGTGCCAGCAGCCCAGGGCCAGGGGAGCTGTTTTTT; V gene: TRBV7-9; J gene: TRBJ2-2; CDR3 length: 12; clone size: -; D gene: -
CDR3 protein: CASSLDPGDYEQYF; CDR3 DNA: TGTGCCAGCAGCTTAGATCCAGGGGACTACGAGCAGTACTTC; V gene: TRBV11-2; J gene: TRBJ2-7; CDR3 length: 14; clone size: -; D gene: -
CDR3 protein: CASSQEQGDNNSPLHF; CDR3 DNA: TGTGCCAGCAGCCAGGAACAGGGGGATAATAATTCACCCCTCCACTTT; V gene: TRBV3-1/TRBV3-2; J gene: TRBJ1-6; CDR3 length: 16; clone size: -; D gene: TRBD1
CDR3 protein: CASRPPGISYGYTF; CDR3 DNA: TGTGCCAGCAGACCCCCGGGAATAAGCTATGGCTACACCTTC; V gene: TRBV6-5; J gene: TRBJ1-2; CDR3 length: 14; clone size: -; D gene: -
CDR3 protein: CASSYSVLLSGNTIYF; CDR3 DNA: TGTGCCAGCAGTTACTCAGTTTTACTCTCTGGAAACACCATATATTTT; V gene: TRBV6-5; J gene: TRBJ1-3; CDR3 length: 16; clone size: -; D gene: -
CDR3 protein: CASSISGGGYNEQFF; CDR3 DNA: TGTGCCAGTAGTATTTCGGGAGGGGGTTACAATGAGCAGTTCTTC; V gene: TRBV19; J gene: TRBJ2-1; CDR3 length: 15; clone size: -; D gene: TRBD2
CDR3 protein: CASSQDVRGSWGNEQFF; CDR3 DNA: TGCGCCAGCAGCCAAGATGTACGGGGTAGCTGGGGCAATGAGCAGTTCTTC; V gene: TRBV4-3; J gene: TRBJ2-1; CDR3 length: 17; clone size: -; D gene: -
CDR3 protein: CASSPVDRGLNEQYF; CDR3 DNA: TGTGCCAGCTCACCGGTGGACAGGGGGCTGAACGAGCAGTACTTC; V gene: TRBV18; J gene: TRBJ2-7; CDR3 length: 15; clone size: -; D gene: TRBD1
CDR3 protein: CASSFGDQPQHF; CDR3 DNA: TGTGCCAGCAGCTTCGGGGATCAGCCCCAGCATTTT; V gene: TRBV7-9; J gene: TRBJ1-5; CDR3 length: 12; clone size: few; D gene: -